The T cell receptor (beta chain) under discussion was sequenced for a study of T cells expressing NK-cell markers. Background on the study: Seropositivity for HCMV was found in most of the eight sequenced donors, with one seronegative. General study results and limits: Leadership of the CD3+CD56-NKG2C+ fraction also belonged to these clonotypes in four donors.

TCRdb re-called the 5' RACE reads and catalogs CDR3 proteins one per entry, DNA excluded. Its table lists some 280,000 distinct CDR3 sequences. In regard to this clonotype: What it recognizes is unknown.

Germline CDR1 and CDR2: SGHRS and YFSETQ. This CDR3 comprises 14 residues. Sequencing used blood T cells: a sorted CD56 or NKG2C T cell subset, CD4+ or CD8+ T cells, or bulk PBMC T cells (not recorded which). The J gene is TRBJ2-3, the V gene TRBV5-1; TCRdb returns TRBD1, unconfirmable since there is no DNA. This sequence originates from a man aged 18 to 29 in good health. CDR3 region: CASSFGQGTDTQYF.